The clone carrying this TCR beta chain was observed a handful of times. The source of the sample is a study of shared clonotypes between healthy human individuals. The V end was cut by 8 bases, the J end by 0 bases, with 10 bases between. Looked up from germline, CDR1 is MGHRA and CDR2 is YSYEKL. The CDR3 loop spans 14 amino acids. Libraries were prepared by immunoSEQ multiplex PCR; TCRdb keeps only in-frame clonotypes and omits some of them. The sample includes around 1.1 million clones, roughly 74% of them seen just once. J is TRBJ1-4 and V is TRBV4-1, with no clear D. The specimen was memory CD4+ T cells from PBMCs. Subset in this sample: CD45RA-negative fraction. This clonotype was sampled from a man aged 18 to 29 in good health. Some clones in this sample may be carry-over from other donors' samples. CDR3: CASGGRATNEKLFF. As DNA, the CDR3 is TGCGCCAGCGGAGGACGGGCAACTAATGAAAAACTGTTTTTT.